What follows describes a single T cell receptor (beta chain). Since no conserved phenylalanine or tryptophan closes the CDR3, a read error is the likely cause. The record originates from a study of tumor-infiltrating lymphocytes in primary liver carcinoma. TCR beta cDNA was reverse-transcribed from 500 to 550 ng of total RNA. The reaction used a constant-region primer and ProtoScript II reverse transcriptase. Generation of the TCR beta libraries relied on three nested multiplex PCR rounds using slightly modified ARM-PCR. A C-beta reverse primer was combined with TRBV1-TRBV30 forward primers in the first two PCR rounds, and each round had 9 to 10 cycles. One entry per CDR3 protein, called by TCRdb with MiXCR from the multiplex PCR reads. This sample yields about 180,000 distinct CDR3 sequences, of which 60% are seen a single time; approximately 67% belongs to the top ten. The blood RNA (from unsorted whole blood) was obtained, and germline DNA was also extracted.

The CDR3 loop spans 15 amino acids. Germline V gives CDR1 MNHEY, CDR2 SVGAGI. This chain connects TRBV6-5 to TRBJ2-2, with D possibly being TRBD1 (6 bases). Sequencing was done on a sample of peripheral blood. The TCR sequence derives from a man aged 35-49 years with primary liver carcinoma and hepatitis B virus infection. CDR3 amino acids: CARSYSGTTTGELFS. The CDR3 DNA sequence: TGTGCCAGAAGTTACTCGGGGACAACAACCGGCGAGCTGTTTTCT.